The present entry profiles one TCR beta chain with its context. Antigen specificity is unknown. Germline V gene lookup returns CDR1 MDHEN and CDR2 SYDVKM. The ends lost 1 base at V and 6 bases at J; junction bases unmatched: 3. CDR3 length: 15 amino acids. The PCR was carried out with 60 Vbeta primers and 13 Jbeta primers. Sequencing was performed with immunoSEQ multiplex PCR; in TCRdb, only in-frame clones are kept and a portion is missing. This sample carries some 150,000 clones, around 66% of them seen once, and the ten largest clones take under 3%. The data were taken from a study of cytomegalovirus exposure and HLA in healthy donors. Whole-study context: Unique TCR beta sequences numbering about 100 million came from 150 million to 200 million T cells in an earlier analysis. Study-wide points: Looking again later, the authors saw that most CMV-associated TCR beta chains seemed HLA-restricted. HLA alleles showed associations with 15,000 to 20,000 TCR beta sequences in a later analysis, at a 0.05 false discovery rate.

This receptor was taken from a woman younger than 45 in good health and CMV-seropositive. J is TRBJ1-5 and V is TRBV28; 10 bases are shared with TRBD1. Sequences were obtained from PBMCs. CDR3 loop: CASSLFGDRGQPQHF. In nucleotides, the CDR3 is TGTGCCAGCAGTTTATTCGGGGACAGGGGTCAGCCCCAGCATTTT.